Each of the 12 T cell receptor beta chains below was sequenced from the same sample in a study of CD8+CD57+ T cells in acquired aplastic anemia. The use of genomic DNA as template underpinned the TCR beta VDJ and CDR3 profiling. MiXCR, applied by TCRdb to the reads, yields one record per CDR3 protein. The table records over 150,000 distinct CDR3 sequences, less than 60% of them present only once. Whoever was chosen for sequencing had shown CD8+CD57+ cell expansion by flow cytometry. The sample was sorted CD4+, CD8+, or CD8+CD57+ T cells (not recorded which) from PBMCs. These receptors were collected from a human donor with aplastic anemia.

This clonotype has at least ten counts. This sequence joins TRBV19 and TRBJ1-6, with 8 bases that match TRBD1. CDR1 and CDR2 from the germline V gene are LNHDA and SQIVND (reference sequence). The CDR3 spans 14 residues. V dropped 5 bases and J dropped 9; count of bases not matched to a gene: 6. CDR3 region: CASSRDRFSSPLHF. As DNA, the CDR3 is TGTGCCAGTAGTCGGGACAGGTTCAGTTCACCCCTCCACTTT.

The J gene is TRBJ2-3, the V gene TRBV2; 9 bases fit TRBD2. The CDR3 is made up of 16 amino acids. Per germline, CDR1 SNHLY and CDR2 FYNNEI. Trimming cost V 6 bases and J 2 bases; bases outside gene matches: 9. CDR3 nucleotide sequence: TGTGCCAGCAGCGTCATAGCGGGGGCCGCCACAGATACGCAGTATTTT. This translates into CASSVIAGAATDTQYF.

This clonotype has at least ten counts. The chain carries TRBV7-9 and TRBJ1-3; tentative D call: TRBD1 (5 bases). Germline CDR1 reads SEHNR; CDR2 reads FQNEAQ (reference sequence). The CDR3 loop spans 13 amino acids. V gave up 4 bases and J gave up 4 bases, with 8 bases separating them. This CDR3 reads CASSSDRGNTIYF. CDR3 DNA: TGTGCCAGCAGCTCCGACAGAGGAAACACCATATATTTT. The full variable domain, with the rest looked up from reference TRBV7-9 and TRBJ1-3, is DTGVSQNPRHKITKRGQNVTFRCDPISEHNRLYWYRQTLGQGPEFLTYFQNEAQLEKSRLLSDRFSAERPKGSFSTLEIQRTEQGDSAMYLCASSSDRGNTIYFGEGSWLTVV.

The rearrangement uses TRBV20-1 and TRBJ2-1; 10 bases map to TRBD2. In germline, CDR1 is DFQATT, CDR2 SNEGSKA (reference sequence). This CDR3 comprises 13 residues. Trimming at V came to 6 bases and at J to 7 bases, leaving 6 bases not matched to a gene. The CDR3 spells CSAAPGLANEQFF. In DNA form, the CDR3 reads TGCAGTGCCGCCCCGGGACTAGCGAATGAGCAGTTCTTC.

This clonotype was picked up many times. The chain recombines TRBV5-5 with TRBJ1-1, with D possibly matching TRBD1 (5 bases). The V and J ends lost 3 bases and 0 bases respectively, with 18 bases between them. The length of the CDR3 is 17 residues. Germline CDR1 reads SGHKS; CDR2 reads YYEKEE (reference sequence). This CDR3 reads CASSSGQKGHLNTEAFF. The DNA for the CDR3 is TGTGCCAGCAGCTCCGGTCAAAAAGGACATCTGAACACTGAAGCTTTCTTT.

This clonotype was counted ten times or more. The DNA for the CDR3 is TGTGCCAGCAGTGGGACAGGGGTCGAGACCCAGTACTTC. Encoded protein: CASSGTGVETQYF. This chain joins TRBV7-3 and TRBJ2-5, with 10 bases fitting TRBD1. The CDR3 spans 13 residues. The junction had 3 bases not matched to a gene; V was cut back by 6 bases and J by 5 bases. The germline gives CDR1 SGHTA, CDR2 FQGTGA. The complete variable domain, with remaining parts taken from reference TRBV7-3 and TRBJ2-5, reads GAGVSQTPSNKVTEKGKYVELRCDPISGHTALYWYRQSLGQGPEFLIYFQGTGAADDSGLPNDRFFAVRPEGSVSTLKIQRTERGDSAVYLCASSGTGVETQYFGPGTRLLVL.

The chain carries TRBV19 and TRBJ2-7; the D gene is possibly TRBD1 (6 bases). V lost 5 bases and J 2 bases, leaving 10 bases between the germline ends. Germline assignment: CDR1 LNHDA and CDR2 SQIVND (reference sequence). This CDR3 comprises 13 residues. For the CDR3, the DNA is TGTGCCAGTAGTTACAGGGAGACCTACGAGCAGTACTTC. Its protein product is CASSYRETYEQYF. The full variable domain, with the rest looked up from reference TRBV19 and TRBJ2-7, is DGGITQSPKYLFRKEGQNVTLSCEQNLNHDAMYWYRQDPGQGLRLIYYSQIVNDFQKGDIAEGYSVSREKKESFPLTVTSAQKNPTAFYLCASSYRETYEQYFGPGTRLTVT.

Ten or more counts support this clonotype. The genes are TRBV20-1 and TRBJ2-3; D gene unclear. Trimming shortened V by 2 bases and J by 5 bases, and 11 bases separated the two germline ends. CDR3 size: 13 residues. Germline V gene data show CDR1 as DFQATT and CDR2 as SNEGSKA (reference sequence). The DNA for the CDR3 is TGCAGTGCTAGAAGTTTCCTAGGAGATACGCAGTATTTT. This encodes CSARSFLGDTQYF.

This clonotype was found many times. This chain connects TRBV12-5 to TRBJ2-5, with 10 nucleotides matching TRBD1. The germline V gene encodes CDR1 LGHNT and CDR2 FRNRAP. J gave up 7 bases and V 1 base, and 6 bases lay outside the gene matches. The CDR3 totals 15 residues. The CDR3 reads CASGLAGDRGVTQYF. In DNA, the CDR3 is TGTGCTAGTGGTTTGGCGGGGGACAGGGGAGTGACCCAGTACTTC.

This clonotype was observed a few times. This clone may be a read error of a much larger clone one base away. The chain couples TRBV20-1 to TRBJ1-4; D perhaps matches TRBD1 (5 bases). CDR1 and CDR2 (germline): DFQATT, SNEGSKA (reference sequence). The CDR3 has 14 residues. The CDR3 reads CSASYVGTNEKLLF. The CDR3 bases are TGCAGTGCTAGCTACGTTGGGACTAATGAAAAACTGCTTTTT.

A word on this clonotype: One base away lies a much larger clone, so this may be a sequencing read error. The chain is built from TRBV5-1 and TRBJ2-3; perhaps D is TRBD1 or TRBD2 (6 bases each). From germline, CDR1 is SGHRS and CDR2 YFSETQ. CDR3 length: 14 amino acids. V was cut by 5 bases and J by 0 bases, with 10 bases left in between. This chain's CDR3 is CASSGGGSTDTQYF. In DNA, the CDR3 is TGCGCCAGCAGTGGAGGGGGGAGCACAGATACGCAGTATTTT.

The rearrangement links TRBV7-8 to TRBJ2-3, with 10 positions matching TRBD1. Germline values: CDR1 SGHVS, CDR2 FQNEAQ. The CDR3 spans 15 residues. V was pared by 5 bases and J by 3 bases, with 5 bases of the junction left unmatched. The CDR3, as DNA: TGTGCCAGCAGCGTCGGGACAGGGGTGACAGATACGCAGTATTTT. It codes for CASSVGTGVTDTQYF.